This TCR beta chain comes out of a study of cytomegalovirus exposure and HLA in healthy donors. Germline V gene lookup returns CDR1 SGHKS and CDR2 YYEKEE (reference sequence). This CDR3 is 14 amino acids long. V dropped 6 bases and J dropped 4 bases, with 16 bases sitting between them. This PCR relied on a set of 60 Vbeta primers and 13 Jbeta primers. Libraries were prepared by immunoSEQ multiplex PCR; TCRdb keeps only in-frame clonotypes and omits some of them. Among more than 140,000 clones listed, roughly four fifths were seen once. The source material was PBMCs. This chain links TRBV5-5 with TRBJ1-1; no definite D call. The TCR was taken from a man between 18 and 35 years old in good health and CMV-seropositive. The CDR3 coding sequence is TGTGCCAGCATCACAACGGGAGGTAGCACTGAAGCTTTCTTT. The encoded protein is CASITTGGSTEAFF.